This T cell receptor beta chain was observed in a study of read filtering for tumor transcriptome and immune sequencing (dated by TCRdb to 2020 to 2022). A note on the overall study: Of the patients in the cohort, some 17 were male and over 11 were female, and their mean age was around 66 years, with a range of about 40 to 85. Under revised international staging, 8 patients fell into R-ISS I, more than 15 into R-ISS II and six or seven into R-ISS III. After DNase treatment, whole-transcriptome libraries were prepared with the TruSeq RNA Access Library Prep Kit. TCR-region mapped reads per sample ranged from about 4.05 to 10.27 million with IR-seq versus only 85 to 1273 with RNA-seq. The study compared TCR repertoires from targeted immune repertoire sequencing and bulk whole-transcriptome sequencing run on the same bone marrow samples. One main goal was a read-filtering strategy for immune repertoire data, in particular deciding whether clonotypes backed by only one read should be removed. General findings and caveats noted by the study authors: Removing single-read clonotypes increased the correlation between IR-seq and RNA-seq shared clonotype proportions. Single-read clonotypes made up around 82% of clonotypes but only 3.5% to 4.5% of total reads in IR-seq, compared with approximately 70% of clonotypes and around 45% of reads in RNA-seq. Clonotypes were captured by IR-seq at much higher depth and more reliably than by RNA-seq, and smaller IR-seq throughput was sufficient for identification of most shared clonotypes. Rather than purified T cells, the sorted CD138-negative fraction was a mixed bone marrow immune population.

In the germline V gene, CDR1 corresponds to MDHEN and CDR2 to SYDVKM. Taken from cysteine to phenylalanine, the CDR3 has 14 residues. Only the CDR3 region is kept as DNA, spanning 42 bases read in frame from base 1. The Immunoverse kit was used to build TCR libraries from roughly 0.4 ug RNA, with molecular barcoded adaptors covering alpha/delta and beta/gamma chains. The same RNA used for transcriptome sequencing was used for TCR library preparation. TCR libraries were sequenced on an Illumina HiSeq 4000 with 2 x 150 cycles. Processing in the source paper ran as follows. TCR reads were aligned to human V, D, J and C references and assembled into CDR3 clonotypes with MiXCR, including quality filtering and error correction. Clonotype counts and gene usage diversity were analyzed with the tcR package in R. Raw mapping reads were checked after the RNA-seq reads had been mapped by STAR aligner version 2.5.3a onto the human GRCh37 genome. To test how sequencing depth affected the clonotypes detected, IR-seq fastq files were randomly downsampled with Seqtk 1.3. TCRdb took the public reads, trimmed them with fastp at Q25, ran MiXCR for clone calling and kept in-frame beta chains. One record per CDR3 amino acid sequence lists the most common genes and DNA. The V and J calls were not made by the authors but by TCRdb's processing. The sample contains 39,000 or so distinct CDR3 sequences, over 11% of them found a single time. Jointly, the top ten make up 5.5% to 7% of the sample.

The table lists this clonotype with a count of one. It lacks a known antigen. The junction does not match germline at one end; this may be a read error. Each patient had bone marrow sampled at the time of active disease. Isolation of bone marrow mononuclear cells was performed by Ficoll-Hypaque density gradient centrifugation. Myeloma plasma cells were removed and CD138-negative cells were obtained by negative selection following labeling with CD138 magnetic microbeads on a MACS separator. Purity of the isolated cells was checked by flow cytometry on an Attune NxT using CD138 antibodies. TRIzol reagent was used to extract total RNA, which was then quantified with a NanoDrop spectrophotometer. Paired RNA-seq and IR-seq were performed on the CD138-negative bone marrow sample of each patient.

The sequence came from a donor at least 40 years old with multiple myeloma. The chain was built from TRBV28 and TRBJ2-7, with the D segment identity uncertain. The sequenced material came from a population of CD138-negative cells sorted from bone marrow. The sample's cell subset or site label, decoded: bone marrow mononuclear cells depleted of CD138+ plasma/myeloma cells by negative magnetic selection. At the DNA level, the sequence is TGTGCCAGCACCGAAGCCAGAAGAGGCTACGAGCACTACTTC. Its coded protein is CASTEARRGYEHYF.